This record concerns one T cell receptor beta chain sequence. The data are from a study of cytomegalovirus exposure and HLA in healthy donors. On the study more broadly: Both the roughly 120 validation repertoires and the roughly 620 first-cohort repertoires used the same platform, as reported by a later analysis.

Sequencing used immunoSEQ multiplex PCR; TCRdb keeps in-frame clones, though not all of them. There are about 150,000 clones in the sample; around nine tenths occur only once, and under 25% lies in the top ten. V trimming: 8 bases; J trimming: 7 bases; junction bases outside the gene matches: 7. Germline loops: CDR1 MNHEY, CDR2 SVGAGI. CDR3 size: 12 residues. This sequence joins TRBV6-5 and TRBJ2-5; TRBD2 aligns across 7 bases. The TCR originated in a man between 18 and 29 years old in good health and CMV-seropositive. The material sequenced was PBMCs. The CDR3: CASSYGEGTQYF. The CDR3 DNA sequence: TGTGCCAGCTCTTACGGGGAGGGGACCCAGTACTTC.